The T cell receptor beta chain under discussion was sequenced for a study of blood T cell repertoires in COVID-19. Germline-derived CDR1 and CDR2 are MGHRA and YSYEKL. The CDR3 has 16 residues. The V end was cut by 0 bases, the J end by 2 bases, with 12 bases between. Authors' analysis steps: Estimates of nucleated cell counts were drawn from the amplification of reference gene primers. The protocol was immunoSEQ multiplex PCR, while the TCRdb copy is restricted to in-frame clones and leaves out a portion. That table is the source of V, J and clone size, and D and trimming were worked out from the DNA. The top ten hold under 15% of the sample, which has tens of thousands of clones, more than 75% seen once.

Sequenced material: peripheral blood. This TCR was sampled from an older woman in a cohort sampled during active COVID-19. This sequence joins TRBV4-1 and TRBJ2-3, with D perhaps TRBD1 (5 bases). In DNA form, the CDR3 reads TGCGCCAGCAGCCAAGATCCCCAGGGAATCACAGATACGCAGTATTTT. Encoded protein: CASSQDPQGITDTQYF.